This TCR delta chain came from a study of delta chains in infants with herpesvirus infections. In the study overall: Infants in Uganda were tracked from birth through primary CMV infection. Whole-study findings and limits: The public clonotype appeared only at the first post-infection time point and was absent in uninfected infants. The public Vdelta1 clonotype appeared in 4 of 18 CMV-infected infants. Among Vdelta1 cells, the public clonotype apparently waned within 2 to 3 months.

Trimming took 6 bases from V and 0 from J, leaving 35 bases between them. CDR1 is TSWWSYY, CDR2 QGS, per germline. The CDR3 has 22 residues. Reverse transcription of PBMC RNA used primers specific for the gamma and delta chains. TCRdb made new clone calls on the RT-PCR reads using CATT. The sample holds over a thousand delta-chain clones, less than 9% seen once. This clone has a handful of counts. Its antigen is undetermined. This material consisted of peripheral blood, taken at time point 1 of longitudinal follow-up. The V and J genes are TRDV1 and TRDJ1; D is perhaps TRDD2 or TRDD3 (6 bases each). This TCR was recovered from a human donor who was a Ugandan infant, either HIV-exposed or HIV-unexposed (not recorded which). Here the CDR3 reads CALGRRGVLLRGGLTYTDKLIF. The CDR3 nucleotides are TGTGCTCTTGGCAGAAGAGGGGTCCTACTCCGTGGGGGTCTAACGTACACCGATAAACTCATCTTT.